The sequence of this T cell receptor (beta chain) was determined in a study of blood T cell repertoires in COVID-19. Assay: immunoSEQ multiplex PCR; the TCRdb copy retains only in-frame clones and omits some. The table lists a few hundred thousand clones, approximately 87% of them singletons. The germline gives CDR1 MNHEY, CDR2 SMNVEV (reference sequence). After removal of 10 bases from V and 7 bases from J, the junction contained 8 bases not matched to a gene. The CDR3 totals 14 residues. The material sequenced was PBMCs or T cells enriched from blood (not recorded which). This TCR was sampled from a man aged 25-45 years who had recovered from COVID-19. The chain has TRBV27 and TRBJ1-6; TRBD1 aligns across 9 bases. CDR3 loop: CATARTGDNSPLHF. The CDR3 DNA reads TGTGCCACCGCGAGGACAGGGGACAATTCACCCCTCCACTTT.